This T cell receptor (beta chain) was captured in a study of blood T cell repertoires in COVID-19. Trimming pared 5 bases from V and 7 bases from J, leaving 15 bases between. Germline V CDR1 and CDR2: LNHDA, SQIVND (reference sequence). The CDR3 extends over 14 amino acids. Measured with immunoSEQ multiplex PCR; TCRdb has only the in-frame clones, and not every one. The data show 90,000 to 130,000 clones, 80% to 85% seen once. The rearrangement uses TRBV19 and TRBJ2-1; D remains ambiguous. Sequencing was carried out using peripheral blood. This clonotype originated in a man aged 70-80 years with acute or convalescent COVID-19. CDR3 sequence reads: CASSLRPSGNEQFF. CDR3 coding DNA: TGTGCCAGTAGTCTCCGGCCCTCCGGGAATGAGCAGTTCTTC.